This entry lists 19 T cell receptor beta chains sequenced from one sample in a study of identifying expanded T cells in peripheral blood. Some clones are missing from TCRdb's copy, which holds only in-frame ones; the method was immunoSEQ multiplex PCR. The sample records tens of thousands of clones, around 91% being singletons. The sequenced sample was blood. These TCRs come from a person aged 18-70 years in good health.

The chain combines TRBV7-2 with TRBJ2-7; TRBD1 matches 10 bases. The V segment lost 4 bases and the J segment 3 bases; nucleotides outside the gene matches: 3. Per the germline V gene, CDR1 is SGHTA and CDR2 is FQGNSA. The CDR3 spans 14 residues. CDR3 DNA: TGTGCCAGCAGCTCCGGGACAGGGGACTACGAGCAGTACTTC. Translating it yields CASSSGTGDYEQYF. Filled out from reference TRBV7-2 and TRBJ2-7, the complete variable domain reads GAGVSQSPSNKVTEKGKDVELRCDPISGHTALYWYRQSLGQGLEFLIYFQGNSAPDKSGLPSDRFSAERTGGSVSTLTIQRTQQEDSAVYLCASSSGTGDYEQYFGPGTRLTVT.

This clone has only a few counts. The chain joins TRBV30 to TRBJ2-7; 9 bases agree with TRBD1. The CDR3 covers 14 residues. The J segment lost 3 bases and the V segment lost 3 bases, leaving 6 bases of the junction unmatched. Germline CDR1 is GTSNPN and CDR2 is SVGIG (reference sequence). The CDR3 sequence is CAWSLGTGLYEQYF. In DNA, the CDR3 is TGTGCCTGGAGCCTCGGGACAGGGCTCTACGAGCAGTACTTC.

V gene TRBV15 combines with J gene TRBJ2-3, with D tentatively TRBD2 (5 bases). Germline-derived CDR1 and CDR2 are LNHNV and YYDKDF (reference sequence). The CDR3 consists of 15 residues. V lost 8 bases to trimming and J lost 2 bases, with 17 bases between them. CDR3 sequence (DNA): TGTGCCACCGAGGGTCCCGCAGGTTTCACAGATACGCAGTATTTT. Translation gives CATEGPAGFTDTQYF.

The J gene is TRBJ2-7, the V gene TRBV7-6; possibly TRBD2 for D (5 bases). CDR1 and CDR2 from the germline V gene are SGHVS and FNYEAQ. The CDR3 runs 11 residues. With 5 bases removed from V and 6 bases from J, the gap between germline ends came to 8 bases. CDR3 region: CASSASTEQYF. The CDR3 nucleotides read TGTGCCAGCAGCGCTAGCACCGAGCAGTACTTC.

The rearrangement joins TRBV6-5 to TRBJ2-7; D is undetermined. CDR3 length: 15 residues. The germline V gene encodes CDR1 MNHEY and CDR2 SVGAGI. With 1 base removed from V and 3 bases from J, the gap between germline ends came to 13 bases. The CDR3 DNA is TGTGCCAGCAGTTACTATGGCGGCTATTACTACGAGCAGTACTTC. Its translation is CASSYYGGYYYEQYF.

This clone has only one observation. V usage is TRBV6-5 and J usage is TRBJ1-4; D perhaps matches TRBD1 (5 bases). The germline gives CDR1 MNHEY, CDR2 SVGAGI. This CDR3 has 14 amino acids. Trimming removed 6 bases from V and 7 bases from J, with 15 bases in between. DNA of the CDR3: TGTGCCAGCAGGCCCCCAGGGAAGAGTGAAAAACTGTTTTTT. Residues: CASRPPGKSEKLFF.

The CDR3 nucleotides read TGTGCCAGTAGTGCCCTACAAGGGAACCAAGAGACCCAGTACTTC. It encodes CASSALQGNQETQYF. This rearrangement joins TRBV19 to TRBJ2-5; D is unresolved. CDR3 length equals 15 residues. V lost 5 bases and J 0 bases, leaving 13 bases between the germline ends. CDR1 is LNHDA and CDR2 is SQIVND in the germline V gene (reference sequence).

The chain links TRBV7-9 to TRBJ2-1; maybe TRBD2 (5 bases). Germline V lookup: CDR1 SEHNR, CDR2 FQNEAQ (reference sequence). Between the trimmed V and J ends, which lost 5 bases and 6 bases, there was a span of 14 bases. The CDR3 sequence is 14 residues long. The CDR3 region has the DNA TGTGCCAGCAGCCGGGGTTGGTCGCTCAATGAGCAGTTCTTC. Translating it yields CASSRGWSLNEQFF.

In this sample, this clone turned up once. V gene TRBV28 combines with J gene TRBJ2-5; D is ambiguous. In germline, CDR1 is MDHEN, CDR2 SYDVKM. The CDR3 has 14 amino acids. Trimming stripped 2 bases from V and 4 bases from J, with 11 bases between. CDR3 amino acids: CASSLLRPGETQYF. CDR3 nucleotides: TGTGCCAGCAGTTTACTACGCCCGGGAGAGACCCAGTACTTC. Complete variable domain (other parts from reference TRBV28 and TRBJ2-5): DVKVTQSSRYLVKRTGEKVFLECVQDMDHENMFWYRQDPGLGLRLIYFSYDVKMKEKGDIPEGYSVSREKKERFSLILESASTNQTSMYLCASSLLRPGETQYFGPGTRLLVL.

The chain links TRBV2 to TRBJ2-7, with a tentative D call TRBD2 (6 bases). In germline, CDR1 is SNHLY, CDR2 FYNNEI. This CDR3 has 13 residues. Trimming took off 4 bases at V and 3 bases at J, with 10 bases between the two ends. In DNA form, the CDR3 reads TGTGCCAGCAGTGGGTCGCGGGGCTACGAGCAGTACTTC. Amino acids: CASSGSRGYEQYF.

V usage is TRBV6-5 and J usage is TRBJ2-5, with 9 bases fitting TRBD2. The V and J ends lost 6 bases and 4 bases, in that order; junction bases with no gene match: 9. CDR3 size: 15 residues. CDR1 and CDR2 from the germline V gene are MNHEY and SVGAGI. The CDR3 region is CASRELAGAGETQYF. The CDR3 region has the DNA TGTGCCAGCAGGGAATTAGCGGGAGCGGGAGAGACCCAGTACTTC.

The DNA for the CDR3 is TGTGCCAGCAGTGCCCCCTCGGTAGGGAAGCAGTACTTC. Its protein product is CASSAPSVGKQYF. The chain is built from TRBV28 and TRBJ2-7; D remains unclear. CDR3 length equals 13 residues. Per the germline V gene, CDR1 is MDHEN and CDR2 is SYDVKM. The V gene lost 5 bases and the J gene lost 8 bases, with 16 bases spanning the gap.

The chain combines TRBV7-8 with TRBJ2-3, with 7 bases identical to TRBD1. Per germline, CDR1 SGHVS and CDR2 FQNEAQ. V was clipped by 6 bases and J by 3 bases; unmatched bases: 12. The CDR3 consists of 16 residues. DNA for the CDR3: TGTGCCAGCAGAGCTGGATCACAGGGGTGGACAGATACGCAGTATTTT. Translation gives CASRAGSQGWTDTQYF.

The V and J genes are TRBV6-1 and TRBJ1-6; D is undetermined. Germline V gives CDR1 MNHNS, CDR2 SASEGT. The ends were cut back, 4 bases at V and 5 bases at J, with 3 bases in the middle. There are 12 residues in the CDR3. CDR3 protein: CASSGDNSPLHF. The DNA of the CDR3 is TGTGCCAGCAGTGGTGATAATTCACCCCTCCACTTT.

J is TRBJ1-3 and V is TRBV5-4; tentative D call: TRBD1 (5 bases). Germline CDR1 reads SGHNT; CDR2 reads YYREEE (reference sequence). There are 16 residues in the CDR3. V was shortened by 2 bases and J by 0 bases, with 12 bases between the two germline ends. The CDR3 sequence: CASSLKQGFSGNTIYF. CDR3 nucleotides: TGTGCCAGCAGCTTAAAGCAGGGTTTCTCTGGAAACACCATATATTTT.

The chain combines TRBV11-2 with TRBJ1-5; D perhaps matches TRBD1 (5 bases). V lost 5 bases, J lost 9 bases, and 14 bases lay in between. The CDR3 runs to 13 residues. Germline lookup yields CDR1 SGHAT and CDR2 FQNNGV. The CDR3 reads CASSPTANSPQHF. CDR3 sequence (DNA): TGTGCCAGCAGCCCGACAGCGAATTCGCCCCAGCATTTT.

The rearrangement joins TRBV5-5 to TRBJ1-2; possibly TRBD1 for D (5 bases). The germline V gene encodes CDR1 SGHKS and CDR2 YYEKEE (reference sequence). V dropped 3 bases and J dropped 6 bases, with 18 bases sitting between them. The length of the CDR3 is 15 residues. CDR3 residues: CASSWVTSRDDGYTF. The CDR3 DNA follows: TGTGCCAGCAGCTGGGTTACTTCACGGGACGATGGCTACACCTTC.

The J gene is TRBJ2-5, the V gene TRBV5-1; no clear D gene. Trimming cost V 0 bases and J 5 bases, with 8 bases left between them. Germline values: CDR1 SGHRS, CDR2 YFSETQ. This CDR3 contains 13 residues. The CDR3: CASSLGMRETQYF. The CDR3 nucleotides read TGCGCCAGCAGCTTGGGGATGCGTGAGACCCAGTACTTC.

The genes are TRBV7-2 and TRBJ2-5; TRBD2 is a possible D gene (6 bases). The CDR3 length is 18 residues. The germline V gene has CDR1 SGHTA and CDR2 FQGNSA. Trimming took off 0 bases at V and 1 base at J, with 18 bases between the two ends. This CDR3 reads CASSLATVGTGGQETQYF. CDR3 coding DNA: TGTGCCAGCAGCTTAGCTACAGTCGGGACCGGGGGCCAAGAGACCCAGTACTTC.